Listed below are T cell receptor beta chains from one sample, sequenced in a study of blood T cell repertoires in COVID-19. Using immunoSEQ multiplex PCR, the repertoire was profiled, and TCRdb retains in-frame clones only, with some absent. The data contain fewer than 400,000 clones, approximately 82% of them singletons. The specimen was peripheral blood. The receptor set was obtained from a man in his thirties or forties with active or convalescent COVID-19. Both conserved end residues are part of each CDR3. D genes are given only for firm matches. Clone size is not always given. Where it is, it says once, few, many or a class for expanded clones.

CDR3nt: TGTGCCAGCAGCTTGAAGGGACTACGCACAGATACGCAGTATTTT; CDR3aa: CASSLKGLRTDTQYF; d_gene: TRBD2; abundance: -; v_gene: TRBV7-9; j_gene: TRBJ2-3
CDR3nt: TGCGCCAGCAGCCAGCGAGGGAGCTCCTACGAGCAGTACTTC; CDR3aa: CASSQRGSSYEQYF; d_gene: -; abundance: once; v_gene: TRBV4-1; j_gene: TRBJ2-7
CDR3nt: TGTGCCAGCAGCCCCATGACAGAAGCCGATCAGCCCCAGCATTTT; CDR3aa: CASSPMTEADQPQHF; d_gene: -; abundance: -; v_gene: TRBV7-9; j_gene: TRBJ1-5
CDR3nt: TGTGCCAGCAGCAAGACAGGGACAGAAGGAAATGGCTACACCTTC; CDR3aa: CASSKTGTEGNGYTF; d_gene: TRBD1; abundance: -; v_gene: TRBV7-3; j_gene: TRBJ1-2
CDR3nt: TGTGCCACCAGTGCAGGCTTCCGAGAGACCCAGTACTTC; CDR3aa: CATSAGFRETQYF; d_gene: -; abundance: -; v_gene: TRBV24-1; j_gene: TRBJ2-5
CDR3nt: TGTGCCAGCAGGGGGCAGAATCAGCCCCAGCATTTT; CDR3aa: CASRGQNQPQHF; d_gene: -; abundance: -; v_gene: TRBV28; j_gene: TRBJ1-5
CDR3nt: TGTGCCAGCCGCCGTCAGGGCAACCAGCCCCAGCATTTT; CDR3aa: CASRRQGNQPQHF; d_gene: -; abundance: many; v_gene: TRBV12-3/TRBV12-4; j_gene: TRBJ1-5
CDR3nt: TGTGCCAGCAGCCTACGTTCGGGAGACACTGAAGCTTTCTTT; CDR3aa: CASSLRSGDTEAFF; d_gene: -; abundance: -; v_gene: TRBV11-3; j_gene: TRBJ1-1
CDR3nt: TGTGCCAGCAGCCAAGGGACGGGAAATCAGCCCCAGCATTTT; CDR3aa: CASSQGTGNQPQHF; d_gene: -; abundance: -; v_gene: TRBV3-1/TRBV3-2; j_gene: TRBJ1-5
CDR3nt: TGTGCCAGCAGCCTCGGGACTAGCGGGAGTGAGTACTTC; CDR3aa: CASSLGTSGSEYF; d_gene: TRBD2; abundance: -; v_gene: TRBV11-2; j_gene: TRBJ2-7
CDR3nt: TGTGCCAGCAGCCCCCGACTAGCGGGTGAGCAGTTCTTC; CDR3aa: CASSPRLAGEQFF; d_gene: TRBD2; abundance: -; v_gene: TRBV14; j_gene: TRBJ2-1
CDR3nt: TGTGCCAGTAGTAACCCGGACAGAGGGGGAACATTTGAGCAGTTCTTC; CDR3aa: CASSNPDRGGTFEQFF; d_gene: -; abundance: -; v_gene: TRBV19; j_gene: TRBJ2-1
CDR3nt: TGTGCCAGCACCCCCTCCGGGACAGGGGGCACCGCTTTCTTT; CDR3aa: CASTPSGTGGTAFF; d_gene: TRBD1; abundance: -; v_gene: TRBV6-5; j_gene: TRBJ1-1
CDR3nt: TGCAGCGTTGAGGGGAGTGTTACCTACGAGCAGTACTTC; CDR3aa: CSVEGSVTYEQYF; d_gene: -; abundance: -; v_gene: TRBV29-1; j_gene: TRBJ2-7
CDR3nt: TGCGCCAGCAGCCAGCGCCCACGAAATGGCTACACCTTC; CDR3aa: CASSQRPRNGYTF; d_gene: -; abundance: -; v_gene: TRBV4-1; j_gene: TRBJ1-2
CDR3nt: TGTGCCAACGACAGGGCCACTGAAGCTTTCTTT; CDR3aa: CANDRATEAFF; d_gene: TRBD1; abundance: -; v_gene: TRBV13; j_gene: TRBJ1-1
CDR3nt: TGTGCTAGTGGTTTGGACACCGATCAGCCCCAGCATTTT; CDR3aa: CASGLDTDQPQHF; d_gene: -; abundance: -; v_gene: TRBV12-5; j_gene: TRBJ1-5
CDR3nt: TGTGCCAGCAGTATCCCCGGGACTAGCAGAAACAATGAGCAGTTCTTC; CDR3aa: CASSIPGTSRNNEQFF; d_gene: TRBD2; abundance: once; v_gene: TRBV28; j_gene: TRBJ2-1
CDR3nt: TGTGCCAGCTCTCGCGGGGATAGCAATCAGCCCCAGCATTTT; CDR3aa: CASSRGDSNQPQHF; d_gene: -; abundance: -; v_gene: TRBV18; j_gene: TRBJ1-5
CDR3nt: TGTGCCAGCAGCAAGGACAGGGCGAGCGAAAAACTGTTTTTT; CDR3aa: CASSKDRASEKLFF; d_gene: TRBD1; abundance: -; v_gene: TRBV5-4; j_gene: TRBJ1-4
CDR3nt: TGTGCCAGCACCACCCCGGGACAGGGGCGTGAGGGCTACACCTTC; CDR3aa: CASTTPGQGREGYTF; d_gene: TRBD1; abundance: -; v_gene: TRBV9; j_gene: TRBJ1-2
CDR3nt: TGCGCCAGCAGCCTGAACAGGGGGCTGAGCGGGTTGAACACCGGGGAGCTGTTTTTT; CDR3aa: CASSLNRGLSGLNTGELFF; d_gene: TRBD1; abundance: once; v_gene: TRBV5-1; j_gene: TRBJ2-2
CDR3nt: TGTGCCAGCAGCCAACGCAGATTGGGGGGTGACGGGACTAGTCGGGAAAAGTTCTTC; CDR3aa: CASSQRRLGGDGTSREKFF; d_gene: TRBD2; abundance: many; v_gene: TRBV3-1/TRBV3-2; j_gene: TRBJ2-1
CDR3nt: TGCAGCGTTGGACCAGGAAAAGAGGGACCCCTCCACTTT; CDR3aa: CSVGPGKEGPLHF; d_gene: -; abundance: -; v_gene: TRBV29-1; j_gene: TRBJ1-6
CDR3nt: TGCGCCAGCAGCTTGTTTCTGTCGGGGGAAGTTGGCGGGGAGCTGTTTTTT; CDR3aa: CASSLFLSGEVGGELFF; d_gene: -; abundance: -; v_gene: TRBV5-1; j_gene: TRBJ2-2